This is a list of T cell receptor beta chains from one sample in a study of blood T cells in healthy people across ages. TCRdb analysed the 5' RACE reads with MiXCR anew, one entry per CDR3 protein. Found here are approximately 1,000,000 distinct CDR3 sequences, under 40% of them singletons; the top ten hold around 13%. Sequenced input: blood. All receptors derive from a young man in good health. The CDR3 runs from the conserved cysteine through the conserved F or W. A D gene is named only where the DNA matches it firmly. Clone sizes are given selectively: once, few, many, or a class where the clone is expanded.

v_call,d_call,clone_size,j_call,cdr3_aa,cdr3_nt
TRBV7-9,TRBD2,.,TRBJ2-1,CASSLVSGGHYEQFF,TGTGCCAGCAGCTTAGTTAGCGGGGGGCACTATGAGCAGTTCTTC
TRBV28,.,.,TRBJ2-2,CASSSGRRNTGELFF,TGTGCCAGCAGTTCGGGACGGCGGAACACCGGGGAGCTGTTTTTT
TRBV4-3,TRBD2,once,TRBJ2-3,CASSRMSGAPTDTQYF,TGCGCCAGCAGCCGCATGAGCGGGGCTCCCACAGATACGCAGTATTTT
TRBV6-2/TRBV6-3,TRBD1,few,TRBJ1-2,CASSGERQGAKGYTF,TGTGCCAGCAGTGGAGAAAGACAGGGGGCAAAGGGCTACACCTTC
TRBV6-1,TRBD1,once,TRBJ1-1,CASSPTLRTGGFSTEAFF,TGTGCCAGCAGTCCCACGCTCAGGACAGGGGGCTTTAGCACTGAAGCTTTCTTT
TRBV7-9,.,many,TRBJ2-1,CASSSQNRAQFF,TGTGCCAGCAGCTCGCAAAACAGGGCGCAGTTCTTC
TRBV4-3,.,few,TRBJ2-3,CASSQAWRVGTDTQYF,TGCGCCAGCAGCCAAGCGTGGAGGGTCGGTACAGATACGCAGTATTTT
TRBV7-9,.,few,TRBJ1-1,CASTDRNTEAFF,TGTGCCAGCACCGACAGAAACACTGAAGCTTTCTTT
TRBV10-3,.,.,TRBJ1-1,CAVRFSRVDLGTENTEAFF,TGTGCCGTCCGTTTCTCGCGTGTCGATTTAGGGACCGAGAACACTGAAGCTTTCTTT
TRBV12-3/TRBV12-4,.,.,TRBJ2-5,CASSRPEYEETQYF,TGTGCCAGCAGTAGACCGGAGTACGAAGAGACCCAGTACTTC
TRBV6-6,.,.,TRBJ1-1,CASSYYGDEGQAFF,TGTGCCAGCAGTTATTACGGGGACGAGGGCCAGGCTTTCTTT
TRBV27,.,.,TRBJ2-3,CASIGTYPTDTQYF,TGTGCCAGCATCGGGACATACCCCACAGATACGCAGTATTTT
TRBV5-1,.,few,TRBJ2-1,CASSPQTGLSDNEQFF,TGCGCCAGCAGCCCACAAACAGGGTTGAGTGACAATGAGCAGTTCTTC
TRBV4-3,TRBD1,once,TRBJ1-2,CASSQDPLNPTGGGSYTF,TGCGCCAGCAGCCAAGACCCTCTTAACCCGACAGGGGGAGGGAGCTACACCTTC
TRBV7-2,.,.,TRBJ1-2,CASSPQRGRSDGGGYTF,TGTGCCAGCAGCCCACAGAGAGGGCGCTCAGATGGAGGTGGCTACACCTTC
TRBV25-1,.,.,TRBJ1-1,CASSRGGFAEAFF,TGTGCCAGCAGTAGGGGGGGATTTGCTGAAGCTTTCTTT
TRBV7-6,.,.,TRBJ2-1,CASSLAVVTGAPYNEQFF,TGTGCCAGCAGCTTAGCAGTAGTAACGGGGGCCCCCTACAATGAGCAGTTCTTC
TRBV7-8,.,few,TRBJ2-3,CASSSIRGVGTDTQYF,TGTGCCAGCAGCTCCATAAGGGGTGTAGGCACAGATACGCAGTATTTT
TRBV10-3,.,few,TRBJ2-3,CAISERDQASTDTQYF,TGTGCCATCAGTGAGAGGGACCAGGCCTCCACAGATACGCAGTATTTT
TRBV20-1,.,.,TRBJ1-5,CSAGGPGDQPQHF,TGCAGTGCTGGGGGGCCAGGGGATCAGCCCCAGCATTTT
TRBV2,TRBD1,few,TRBJ1-1,CASSGPGQGKGTEAFF,TGTGCCAGCAGTGGACCGGGACAGGGAAAGGGCACTGAAGCTTTCTTT
TRBV28,.,.,TRBJ2-7,CASSHTLARSSYNEQYF,TGTGCCAGCAGTCACACTCTAGCGAGGAGCTCCTACAATGAGCAGTACTTC